Listed below are T cell receptor beta chains from one sample, sequenced in a study of OX40 agonist ivuxolimab in advanced cancers. Produced via immunoSEQ multiplex PCR; TCRdb's table is partial and in-frame only. In the table there are fewer than 85,000 clones, roughly 86% of which are singletons. The sample in question was CD4+ or CD8+ T cells sorted from blood, obtained in a trial of the OX40 agonist ivuxolimab. These receptors came from an adult with an advanced solid tumor such as melanoma, head and neck, liver or kidney cancer. Both conserved end residues are part of each CDR3. Fields, in order: J gene, clone size, V gene, D gene, CDR3 DNA, CDR3 protein. A D gene is named only where the DNA matches it firmly. Not every row has a clone size; where given, it reads once, few, many or a size class.

J: TRBJ1-6; size: few; V: TRBV5-1; D: .; DNA: TGCGCCAGCAGCTTAGATGCGATGGCATCCTATAATTCACCCCTCCACTTT; CDR3: CASSLDAMASYNSPLHF
J: TRBJ1-1; size: .; V: TRBV9; D: .; DNA: TGTGCCAGCAGCGTCGGGAGAAACACTGAAGCTTTCTTT; CDR3: CASSVGRNTEAFF
J: TRBJ2-6; size: once; V: TRBV5-4; D: .; DNA: TGTGCCAGCACCCCGCGGGACTCTGGGGCCAACGTCCTGACTTTC; CDR3: CASTPRDSGANVLTF
J: TRBJ2-7; size: .; V: TRBV6-5; D: TRBD1; DNA: TGTGCCAGCCGCTTCGGACAGGGGTACGAGCAGTACTTC; CDR3: CASRFGQGYEQYF
J: TRBJ2-3; size: .; V: TRBV4-1; D: .; DNA: TGCGCCAGCAGCCAAGCCCTACTGGGGGTGACAGATACGCAGTATTTT; CDR3: CASSQALLGVTDTQYF
J: TRBJ1-1; size: .; V: TRBV7-9; D: .; DNA: TGTGCCAGCAGCCCCCAGGGAAAGTTGAACACTGAAGCTTTCTTT; CDR3: CASSPQGKLNTEAFF
J: TRBJ2-3; size: .; V: TRBV5-1; D: TRBD1; DNA: TGCGCCAGCAGCCTCCTAAGGGACAGGGCCACAGATACGCAGTATTTT; CDR3: CASSLLRDRATDTQYF
J: TRBJ1-1; size: .; V: TRBV5-6; D: TRBD1; DNA: TGTGCCAGCAACTCGGACAGGGGACCCCGGTTGAACACTGAAGCTTTCTTT; CDR3: CASNSDRGPRLNTEAFF
J: TRBJ1-1; size: .; V: TRBV7-9; D: .; DNA: TGTGCCAGCAGCTTAGACGGACAGAACACTGAAGCTTTCTTT; CDR3: CASSLDGQNTEAFF
J: TRBJ2-7; size: .; V: TRBV5-4; D: TRBD2; DNA: TGTGCCAGCAGCCCAGGACTAGCGGCTCCCCCCGGGGCTTACGAGCAGTACTTC; CDR3: CASSPGLAAPPGAYEQYF
J: TRBJ2-7; size: .; V: TRBV6-5; D: .; DNA: TGTGCCAGCAGCCTACAGGGTTACGAGCAGTACTTC; CDR3: CASSLQGYEQYF
J: TRBJ1-3; size: .; V: TRBV7-2; D: .; DNA: TGTGCCAGCAGCTTAGTTCCAGGCAGCTCTGGAAACACCATATATTTT; CDR3: CASSLVPGSSGNTIYF
J: TRBJ2-5; size: .; V: TRBV2; D: TRBD2; DNA: TGTGCCAGCAGTGAAGGACTAGCGGGGGCCCAGGGGACCCAGTACTTC; CDR3: CASSEGLAGAQGTQYF
J: TRBJ2-3; size: .; V: TRBV7-3; D: TRBD2; DNA: TGTGCCAGCAGCTTAAGGCGGGAGTGGACAGATACGCAGTATTTT; CDR3: CASSLRREWTDTQYF
J: TRBJ2-2; size: .; V: TRBV5-4; D: TRBD1; DNA: TGTGCCAGCAGTCACAGACAGGGCCACACCGGGGAGCTGTTTTTT; CDR3: CASSHRQGHTGELFF
J: TRBJ2-7; size: .; V: TRBV4-3; D: TRBD2; DNA: TGCGCCAGCAGCCAAGGGCGGGGGGCCGAGGTTTACGAGCAGTACTTC; CDR3: CASSQGRGAEVYEQYF
J: TRBJ2-2; size: .; V: TRBV9; D: .; DNA: TGTGCCAGCAGCGTAGTTGGGGGCCAGGCCGGGGAGCTGTTTTTT; CDR3: CASSVVGGQAGELFF
J: TRBJ1-1; size: .; V: TRBV28; D: .; DNA: TGTGCCAGCGACCAACTAAAGCCCTTCGGCGCTGAAGCTTTCTTT; CDR3: CASDQLKPFGAEAFF
J: TRBJ2-5; size: once; V: TRBV7-2; D: TRBD2; DNA: TGTGCCAGCAAGTTAGGCGGGAGAGGAGAGACCCAGTACTTC; CDR3: CASKLGGRGETQYF
J: TRBJ2-1; size: .; V: TRBV19; D: TRBD1; DNA: TGTGCCAGCTCTCCGGACAGGGGGCAGTCAGGTGAGCAGTTCTTC; CDR3: CASSPDRGQSGEQFF
J: TRBJ2-3; size: once; V: TRBV6-5; D: .; DNA: TGTGCCAGCAGTTCAAGCACAGATACGCAGTATTTT; CDR3: CASSSSTDTQYF
J: TRBJ2-7; size: .; V: TRBV5-1; D: .; DNA: TGCGCCAGCAGCTTAAGGGTAGGGTCCTACGAGCAGTACTTC; CDR3: CASSLRVGSYEQYF
J: TRBJ1-1; size: .; V: TRBV11-2; D: .; DNA: TGTGCCAGCAGCCTGGGCAGGGGCGGTGAAGCTTTCTTT; CDR3: CASSLGRGGEAFF
J: TRBJ2-7; size: .; V: TRBV5-1; D: .; DNA: TGCGCCAGCAGCTTGGCCGAATCCCCGCAGGTCGAGCAGTACTTC; CDR3: CASSLAESPQVEQYF
J: TRBJ1-2; size: .; V: TRBV30; D: .; DNA: TGTGCCTGGAGTCATCTTGAGGGAGGCTATGGCTACACCTTC; CDR3: CAWSHLEGGYGYTF
J: TRBJ2-1; size: .; V: TRBV20-1; D: .; DNA: TGCAGTGCTGGGACCGAGGATGAGCAGTTCTTC; CDR3: CSAGTEDEQFF
J: TRBJ2-2; size: .; V: TRBV6-5; D: .; DNA: TGTGCCAGCAGTTACAGGGGTAGAAAGCCCGGGGAGCTGTTTTTT; CDR3: CASSYRGRKPGELFF
J: TRBJ2-1; size: few; V: TRBV30; D: .; DNA: TGTGCCTGGAGTAACGGGGATTTTTTCAATGAGCAGTTCTTC; CDR3: CAWSNGDFFNEQFF
J: TRBJ2-7; size: .; V: TRBV6-5; D: TRBD1; DNA: TGTGCCAGCAGTTCGACAGGGGGTCCCTACGAGCAGTACTTC; CDR3: CASSSTGGPYEQYF
J: TRBJ2-1; size: .; V: TRBV7-6; D: .; DNA: TGTGCCAGCAGCTTAGCGCCTGACCGTACTAGGTTCTTC; CDR3: CASSLAPDRTRFF
J: TRBJ2-1; size: few; V: TRBV7-2; D: TRBD2; DNA: TGTGCCAGCAGGTCGTGGCGGGGGGCCGATGAGCAGTTCTTC; CDR3: CASRSWRGADEQFF
J: TRBJ2-1; size: .; V: TRBV18; D: .; DNA: TGTGCCAGCTCCCCGAAAACCACTGCAGGGCGGGAGCAGTTCTTC; CDR3: CASSPKTTAGREQFF
J: TRBJ2-3; size: .; V: TRBV15; D: .; DNA: TGTGCCACCAGCAGAGATCCCGGGGGCGGAAGCACAGATACGCAGTATTTT; CDR3: CATSRDPGGGSTDTQYF
J: TRBJ2-5; size: .; V: TRBV11-2; D: TRBD2; DNA: TGTGCCAGCAGCCCTTCTTGGGGGGGAGGGCAAGAGACCCAGTACTTC; CDR3: CASSPSWGGGQETQYF
J: TRBJ2-7; size: .; V: TRBV10-1; D: .; DNA: TGCGCCAGCAGTGGTCCGGGGGTCTACGAGCAGTACTTC; CDR3: CASSGPGVYEQYF
J: TRBJ2-3; size: .; V: TRBV7-6; D: TRBD2; DNA: TGTGCCAGCAGCCGGCGGGGTGGGGGGGGCACAGATACGCAGTATTTT; CDR3: CASSRRGGGGTDTQYF
J: TRBJ2-7; size: .; V: TRBV18; D: .; DNA: TGTGCCAGCTCACCAGGTCCGGGAGACTACGAGCAGTACTTC; CDR3: CASSPGPGDYEQYF
J: TRBJ2-2; size: .; V: TRBV5-1; D: .; DNA: TGCGCCAGCAGCATCCGGGGGGCAGGGTACACCGGGGAGCTGTTTTTT; CDR3: CASSIRGAGYTGELFF
J: TRBJ1-1; size: .; V: TRBV6-5; D: .; DNA: TGTGCCAGCAGTTACGGTGTAGGGATCAGCACTGAAGCTTTCTTT; CDR3: CASSYGVGISTEAFF
J: TRBJ1-1; size: once; V: TRBV7-9; D: .; DNA: TGTGCCAGCAGCCCTTGGATTTCTTCCCCCACTGAAGCTTTCTTT; CDR3: CASSPWISSPTEAFF
J: TRBJ2-2; size: .; V: TRBV30; D: TRBD1; DNA: TGTGCCTGGAGAGGGAGAGCCGGGACAGGGGCGAACACCGGGGAGCTGTTTTTT; CDR3: CAWRGRAGTGANTGELFF
J: TRBJ1-2; size: .; V: TRBV27; D: .; DNA: TGTGCCAGCAGTTTAGTAGGGACGCTCCGAGGGGACTATGGCTACACCTTC; CDR3: CASSLVGTLRGDYGYTF
J: TRBJ1-6; size: few; V: TRBV28; D: .; DNA: TGTGCCAGCAGTGAAGGGACGGGAGGGTCACCCCTCCACTTT; CDR3: CASSEGTGGSPLHF
J: TRBJ2-1; size: .; V: TRBV7-9; D: TRBD2; DNA: TGTGCCAGCAGCTTAGGCGGACCCGGACTAGCGGGAGTCTACAATGAGCAGTTCTTC; CDR3: CASSLGGPGLAGVYNEQFF
J: TRBJ2-3; size: .; V: TRBV5-4; D: TRBD2; DNA: TGTGCCAGCAGCTTGGCCGCGCTAGCGGGCACAGATACGCAGTATTTT; CDR3: CASSLAALAGTDTQYF
J: TRBJ1-1; size: .; V: TRBV18; D: TRBD1; DNA: TGTGCCAGCTCACCGGGACAGTTGAACACTGAAGCTTTCTTT; CDR3: CASSPGQLNTEAFF
J: TRBJ2-3; size: once; V: TRBV5-1; D: .; DNA: TGCGCCAGCAGCTTGGCGCCTTCCGGTACGCAGTATTTT; CDR3: CASSLAPSGTQYF
J: TRBJ2-3; size: .; V: TRBV30; D: .; DNA: TGTGCCTGGAGTCCAGGGGATTGGCAAGCTAATACGCAGTATTTT; CDR3: CAWSPGDWQANTQYF
J: TRBJ1-2; size: .; V: TRBV7-9; D: .; DNA: TGTGCCAGCAGCTTTACAGGCAAGGGCTACACCTTC; CDR3: CASSFTGKGYTF
J: TRBJ1-2; size: .; V: TRBV30; D: TRBD1; DNA: TGTGCCTGGACCCTCCCTGAGGGGGCCTACGGGAGCTACACCTTC; CDR3: CAWTLPEGAYGSYTF
J: TRBJ2-5; size: .; V: TRBV4-3; D: .; DNA: TGCGCCAGCAGCCAAGGGAGCCCGAGACGGCCGACAGAGACCCAGTACTTC; CDR3: CASSQGSPRRPTETQYF